The clone carrying this T cell receptor beta chain was observed once. As yet, its antigen is unknown. The data were obtained in a study of CD8+CD57+ T cells in acquired aplastic anemia. About the study: Isolated CD4+ and CD8+ cells, once sorted, yielded DNA averaging about 3.1 ug.

General study results and limits: Fewer than 35 CD8+ CDR3 sequences occurred in both the patients and the controls. Patient and control CD8+ Simpson's diversity was not significantly different.

Losses at the gene ends were 5 bases for V and 6 bases for J; bases not matched to a gene: 10. Germline V gene sequence: CDR1 LNHNV, CDR2 YYDKDF (reference sequence). CDR3 size: 14 residues. TCR beta VDJ and CDR3 profiling used genomic DNA as template. TCRdb reprocessed the reads via MiXCR and lists one record per CDR3 protein. The data hold 150,000 to 200,000 distinct CDR3 sequences, with 35% to 55% observed a single time. The origin of this receptor is a human donor in good health. This rearrangement joins TRBV15 to TRBJ2-7, with 7 bases aligning to TRBD2. The sequencing input was sorted CD4+, CD8+, or CD8+CD57+ T cells (not recorded which) from PBMCs. CDR3 coding DNA: TGTGCCACCAGCGTTGGGGACGGGAGGCGCGAGCAGTACTTC. Protein product: CATSVGDGRREQYF.